Listed here is a single T cell receptor beta chain. The trim removed 2 bases at V and 10 bases at J, leaving 8 bases unmatched. The CDR3 is 15 residues long. CDR1 and CDR2 (germline): SGHTA, FQGNSA. This record belongs to a study of blood T cell repertoires in COVID-19. Produced via immunoSEQ multiplex PCR; TCRdb's table is partial and in-frame only. The sample lists fewer than 400,000 clones, roughly 90% occurring once. This receptor was taken from a woman aged 25 to 39 who had recovered from COVID-19. Sequenced input: PBMCs or T cells enriched from blood (not recorded which). This chain joins TRBV7-2 and TRBJ2-1; 10 nucleotides agree with TRBD2. The CDR3 DNA is TGTGCCAGCAGCTTAAGCGGGGGGGCCGGGCACGAGCAGTTCTTC. Residues: CASSLSGGAGHEQFF.